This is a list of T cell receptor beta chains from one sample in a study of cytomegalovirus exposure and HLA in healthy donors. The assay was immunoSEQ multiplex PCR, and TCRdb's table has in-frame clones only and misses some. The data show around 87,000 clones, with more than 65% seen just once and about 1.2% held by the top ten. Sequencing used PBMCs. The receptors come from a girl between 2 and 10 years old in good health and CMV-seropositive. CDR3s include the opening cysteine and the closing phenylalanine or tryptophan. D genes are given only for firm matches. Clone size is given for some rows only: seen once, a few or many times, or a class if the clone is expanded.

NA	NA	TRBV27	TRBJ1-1	CASSLLAVNTEAFF	TGTGCCAGCAGTTTACTTGCAGTGAACACTGAAGCTTTCTTT
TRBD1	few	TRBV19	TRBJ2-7	CASRGQGLYEQYF	TGTGCCAGTAGGGGACAGGGTCTCTACGAGCAGTACTTC
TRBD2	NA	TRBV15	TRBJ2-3	CATSRVLGLSTDTQYF	TGTGCCACCAGCAGGGTGTTGGGACTAAGCACAGATACGCAGTATTTT
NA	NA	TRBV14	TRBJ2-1	CASSQDRLSEVVWNEQFF	TGTGCCAGCAGCCAAGATCGATTATCGGAGGTTGTATGGAATGAGCAGTTCTTC
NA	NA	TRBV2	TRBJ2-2	CARDRNTGELFF	TGTGCCAGGGACAGGAACACCGGGGAGCTGTTTTTT
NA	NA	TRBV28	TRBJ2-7	CASSFGHEQYF	TGTGCCAGCAGTTTTGGCCACGAGCAGTACTTC
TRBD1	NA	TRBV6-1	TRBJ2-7	CASSVMGTGEQYF	TGTGCCAGCAGTGTAATGGGGACAGGGGAGCAGTACTTC
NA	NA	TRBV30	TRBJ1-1	CAWSVDSLNTEAFF	TGTGCCTGGAGTGTGGACAGCCTGAACACTGAAGCTTTCTTT
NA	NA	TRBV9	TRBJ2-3	CASSVRGTDTQYF	TGTGCCAGCAGCGTCCGCGGCACAGATACGCAGTATTTT
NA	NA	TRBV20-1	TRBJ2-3	CSRITADTQYF	TGCAGTCGTATTACAGCAGATACGCAGTATTTT
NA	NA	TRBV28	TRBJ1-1	CASRWGSEVGTEAFF	TGTGCCAGCCGCTGGGGCTCAGAGGTAGGCACTGAAGCTTTCTTT
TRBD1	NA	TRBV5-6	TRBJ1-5	CASSHRGRNQPQHF	TGTGCCAGCAGCCACAGGGGACGCAATCAGCCCCAGCATTTT
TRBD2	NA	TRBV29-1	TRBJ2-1	CSVEGTSGQNNEQFF	TGCAGCGTTGAAGGGACTAGCGGACAAAACAATGAGCAGTTCTTC
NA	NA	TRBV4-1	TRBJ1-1	CASSLPPGKSTEAFF	TGCGCCAGCTCCCTACCCCCAGGGAAGAGCACTGAAGCTTTCTTT
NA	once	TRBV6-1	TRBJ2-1	CASSLSADSWGEQFF	TGTGCCAGCAGTCTCTCCGCGGACAGTTGGGGTGAGCAGTTCTTC
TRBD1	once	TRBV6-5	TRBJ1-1	CASSPRTGGSTEAFF	TGTGCCAGCAGTCCTCGGACAGGGGGCAGCACTGAAGCTTTCTTT
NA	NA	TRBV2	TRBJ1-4	CASRLLATNEKLFF	TGTGCCAGCAGACTCCTTGCAACTAATGAAAAACTGTTTTTT
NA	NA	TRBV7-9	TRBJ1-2	CASSLAPESGGYTF	TGTGCCAGCAGCTTAGCCCCGGAGTCTGGGGGCTACACCTTC
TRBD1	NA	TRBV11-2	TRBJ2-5	CASSLPDRGAETQYF	TGTGCCAGCAGCTTACCGGACAGGGGGGCCGAGACCCAGTACTTC
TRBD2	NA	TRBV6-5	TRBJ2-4	CASSYAGLAENIQYF	TGTGCCAGCAGTTACGCGGGGCTAGCGGAAAACATTCAGTACTTC
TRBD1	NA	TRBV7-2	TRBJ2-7	CASSLSGTGVYEQYF	TGTGCCAGCAGCTTATCCGGGACAGGGGTCTACGAGCAGTACTTC
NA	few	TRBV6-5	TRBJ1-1	CASSYKGGRTEAFF	TGTGCCAGCAGTTACAAAGGGGGTAGGACTGAAGCTTTCTTT
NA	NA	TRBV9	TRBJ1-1	CASSVNGRQAFF	TGTGCCAGCAGCGTAAACGGGAGACAGGCTTTCTTT
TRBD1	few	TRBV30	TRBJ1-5	CAWSQGAWDQPQHF	TGTGCCTGGAGTCAGGGGGCTTGGGATCAGCCCCAGCATTTT
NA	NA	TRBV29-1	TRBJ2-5	CSAAEGRETQYF	TGCAGCGCTGCGGAGGGCAGGGAGACCCAGTACTTC
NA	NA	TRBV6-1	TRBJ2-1	CASSAYNEQFF	TGTGCCAGCAGTGCTTACAATGAGCAGTTCTTC